This T cell receptor beta chain was sequenced during a study of prognosis after radiotherapy for stage I lung cancer (dated by TCRdb to the early 2020s). Some background on the complete study: Between April 2018 and January 2019, 20 or so stage I NSCLC patients were enrolled in Nanjing, China. Tumor histology was squamous cell carcinoma in roughly 7 patients and adenocarcinoma in approximately 11. After SBRT, distant metastases developed in about 20% of the 19 patients at a median of approximately seven months, while the remaining 15 patients had no significant progression. Oligometastatic NSCLC after surgical resection of the primary tumor was present in several patients, while newly diagnosed primary stage I lung tumors were present in around 14. For each of the approximately 19 patients, one blood sample was taken before SBRT and one after, so the study sequenced about 38 samples in total. Image-guided IMRT or VMAT was used to deliver SBRT in 3 to 5 fractions at a biologically effective dose of at least 100 Gy. Every patient was regarded as medically inoperable, because of comorbidities in over 10 cases and refusal of surgery in roughly 7 cases. This study profiled peripheral blood TCR beta repertoires from stage I NSCLC patients before and after stereotactic body radiotherapy and linked the repertoires to distant failure. SBRT was not combined with any concurrent therapy in any patient. Ages in the cohort of over ten men and about six women ranged from about 50 to 84 years, with a median of 74.

All patients had node-negative disease on CT and PET/CT, and none had a history of other malignancies or prior chemotherapy or radiotherapy. Six milliliters of peripheral venous blood were drawn into EDTA tubes at each of two time points. PBMCs were isolated by Ficoll-Paque Plus density-gradient centrifugation. Samples were stored at -80°C immediately after collection until analysis. Two rounds of multiplex PCR on genomic DNA were used to amplify the TCR beta CDR3 region. In the first round of PCR, primers specific to each TRBV and TRBJ gene were used, and the primer sequences are filed in Chinese patent CN105087789A. The second PCR round used universal primers. The Roche High Pure PCR Template Preparation Kit was used to extract genomic DNA from frozen PBMCs. An Illumina HiSeq 3000 was used to sequence the libraries paired-end with 151 bp reads. In the source study's methods: Raw reads lacking the multiplex PCR primer sequences were removed with CutAdapt. PEAR was used to merge high-quality paired reads into contigs. By alignment to reference sequences, MiXCR assigned TRB V, D and J gene segments to each contig. CDR3 sequences were clustered by base quality and sequence similarity to remove sequencing errors. Diversity was calculated as Shannon entropy divided by the natural log of the number of productive TCR sequences. Clonality was computed as one minus the ratio of Shannon entropy to the natural log of the number of unique clonotypes. The Youden index of ROC curves was used to select progression-free survival cut-offs for repertoire metrics, and analyses were performed in R 3.5.3. TCRdb's own reprocessing of the public reads used fastp at Q25 and MiXCR and kept productive beta chains. Every distinct CDR3 protein forms one entry, paired with its most common genes and DNA. These V and J calls originate from TCRdb's pipeline instead of the authors' own analysis. Present in this sample are over 11,000 distinct CDR3 sequences, just under 30% of which were seen just once. Roughly 12% of the sample lies in the top ten.

What the authors observed across the whole study: Tumor specificity of expanded TCR clones was not determined. Differences in TRBV and TRBJ usage frequencies by metastasis status were reportedly observed in two V genes at baseline and in roughly 9 V and two J genes after SBRT. None of the reported P values were adjusted for multiple comparisons. Limitations of the study included a small cohort and short follow-up, and the study findings need independent validation. After SBRT, the number of unique TCR clones decreased (median approximately 10,000 before versus several thousand after; Wilcoxon paired P=0.011). Post-SBRT Shannon entropy and its change from baseline were lower in patients who developed distant metastases; baseline Shannon entropy was not associated with metastases.

Spanning cysteine to phenylalanine, the CDR3 consists of 14 amino acids. This entry keeps only the CDR3 DNA: 42 bases, framed from base 1. At the junction V is shortened by 0 bases and J by 3 bases; bases outside the gene matches: 2. Based on the germline V gene (reference sequence), the CDR1 and CDR2 sequences are MNHEY and SMNVEV. This clonotype is considered medium-sized (0.01 to 0.1%). There is no known antigen for this receptor. No base quality information exists; no much larger clone differs at one position. The chain is encoded by TRBV27 joined to TRBJ2-7; 7 middle bases align to TRBD1. The sample here was PBMCs, taken before or after stereotactic body radiation therapy (not recorded which). The receptor was isolated from a donor aged 50 or older with non-small cell lung cancer. In nucleotide form, the sequence is TGTGCCAGCAGTTTATCTCCAGGGGGCTACGAGCAGTACTTC. The resulting protein is CASSLSPGGYEQYF.